This T cell receptor beta chain was recorded in a study of blood T cell repertoires in COVID-19. Authors' analysis steps: Estimation of nucleated cell counts relied on the amplification of reference gene primers. Assay used: immunoSEQ multiplex PCR; TCRdb lists only in-frame clones, some missing. V, J and clone size are taken as reported in that table, and D and trimming were inferred from the DNA itself. The sample carries 90,000 to 120,000 clones, 75% to 95% recorded once. The specimen was peripheral blood. The TCR was taken from a woman younger than 45 with acute or convalescent COVID-19.

The CDR3 DNA sequence: TGTGCCAGCAGCTTTAGGGGTGGCAACTATGGCTACACCTTC. Its protein product is CASSFRGGNYGYTF. This chain links TRBV5-4 with TRBJ1-2; D may be TRBD1 (5 bases). This CDR3 region has 14 residues. V shed 2 bases and J shed 2 bases, with 10 bases lying between them. Germline CDR1 reads SGHNT; CDR2 reads YYREEE (reference sequence).